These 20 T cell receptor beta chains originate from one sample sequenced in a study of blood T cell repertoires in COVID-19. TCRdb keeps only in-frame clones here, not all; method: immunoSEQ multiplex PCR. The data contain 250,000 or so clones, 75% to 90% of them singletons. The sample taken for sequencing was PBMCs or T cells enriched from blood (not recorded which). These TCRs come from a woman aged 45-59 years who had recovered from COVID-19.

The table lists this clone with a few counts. For the CDR3, the DNA is TGTGCCAGCAGGGACAGGGGGCGCACTGAAGCTTTCTTT. It is translated as CASRDRGRTEAFF. The J gene is TRBJ1-1, the V gene TRBV6-5, with 11 bases that match TRBD1. V dropped 6 bases and J dropped 4; count of bases not matched to a gene: 1. The CDR3 is 13 amino acids. Per germline, CDR1 MNHEY and CDR2 SVGAGI.

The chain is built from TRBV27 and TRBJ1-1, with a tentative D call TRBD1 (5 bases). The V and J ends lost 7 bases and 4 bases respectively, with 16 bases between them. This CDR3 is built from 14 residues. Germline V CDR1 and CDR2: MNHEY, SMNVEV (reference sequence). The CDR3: CASMQGFRVTEAFF. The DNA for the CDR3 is TGTGCCAGCATGCAGGGATTTCGGGTCACTGAAGCTTTCTTT.

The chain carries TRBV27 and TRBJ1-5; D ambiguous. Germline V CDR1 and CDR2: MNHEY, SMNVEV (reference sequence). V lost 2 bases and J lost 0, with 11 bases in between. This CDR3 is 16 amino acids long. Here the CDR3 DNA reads TGTGCCAGCAGTTTAAAGGTCAGCGATAGCAATCAGCCCCAGCATTTT. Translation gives CASSLKVSDSNQPQHF.

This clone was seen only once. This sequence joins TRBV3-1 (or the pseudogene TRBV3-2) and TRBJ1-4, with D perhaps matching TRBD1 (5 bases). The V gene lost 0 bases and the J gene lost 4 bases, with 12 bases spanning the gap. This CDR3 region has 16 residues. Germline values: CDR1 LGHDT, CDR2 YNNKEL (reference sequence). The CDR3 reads CASSQDLTVGNEKLFF. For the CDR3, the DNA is TGTGCCAGCAGCCAAGATCTGACAGTGGGTAATGAAAAACTGTTTTTT.

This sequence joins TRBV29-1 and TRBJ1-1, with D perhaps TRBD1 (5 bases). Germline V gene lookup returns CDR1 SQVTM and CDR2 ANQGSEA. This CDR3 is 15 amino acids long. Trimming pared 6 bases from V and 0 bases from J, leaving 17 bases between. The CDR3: CSVRQSLIMNTEAFF. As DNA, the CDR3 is TGCAGCGTCCGACAGTCTCTAATCATGAACACTGAAGCTTTCTTT.

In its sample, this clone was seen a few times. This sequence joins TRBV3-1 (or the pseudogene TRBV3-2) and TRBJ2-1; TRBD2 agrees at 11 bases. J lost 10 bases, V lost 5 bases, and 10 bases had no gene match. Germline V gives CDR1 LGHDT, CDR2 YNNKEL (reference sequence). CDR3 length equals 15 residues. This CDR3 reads CASSKLLAGGNEQFF. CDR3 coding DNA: TGTGCCAGCAGCAAACTGCTAGCGGGAGGAAACGAGCAGTTCTTC.

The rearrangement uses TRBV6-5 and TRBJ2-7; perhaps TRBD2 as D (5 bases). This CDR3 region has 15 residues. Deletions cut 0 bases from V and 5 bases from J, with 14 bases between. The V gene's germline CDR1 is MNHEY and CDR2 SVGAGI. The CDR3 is CASSYSFEGPHEQYF. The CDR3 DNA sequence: TGTGCCAGCAGTTACTCGTTCGAGGGTCCCCACGAGCAGTACTTC.

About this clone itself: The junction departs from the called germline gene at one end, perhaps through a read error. The CDR3 here is CVSPDRNNEKLFF. The CDR3 DNA follows: TGTGTCAGTCCCGACAGGAATAATGAAAAACTGTTTTTT. This rearrangement joins TRBV19 to TRBJ1-4; weak D call: TRBD1 (6 bases). The CDR3 covers 13 residues. In germline, CDR1 is LNHDA, CDR2 SQIVND (reference sequence).

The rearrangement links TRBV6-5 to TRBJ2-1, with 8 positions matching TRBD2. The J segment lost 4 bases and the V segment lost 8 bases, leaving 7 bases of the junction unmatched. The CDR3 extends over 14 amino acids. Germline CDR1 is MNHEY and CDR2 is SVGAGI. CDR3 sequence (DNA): TGTGCCAGCGGGGGTAGCGGGAATTACAATGAGCAGTTCTTC. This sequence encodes CASGGSGNYNEQFF.

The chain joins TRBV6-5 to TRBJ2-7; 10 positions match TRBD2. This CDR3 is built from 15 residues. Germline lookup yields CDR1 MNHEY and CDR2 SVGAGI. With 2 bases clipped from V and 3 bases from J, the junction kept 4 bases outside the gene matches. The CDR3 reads CASSYSSSGSYEQYF. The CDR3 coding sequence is TGTGCCAGCAGTTACAGCTCTAGCGGGAGCTACGAGCAGTACTTC.

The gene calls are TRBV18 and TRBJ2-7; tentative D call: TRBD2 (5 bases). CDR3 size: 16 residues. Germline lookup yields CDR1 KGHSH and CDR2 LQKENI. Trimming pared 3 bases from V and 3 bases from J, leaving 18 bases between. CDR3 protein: CASSPVNSGSRYEQYF. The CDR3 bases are TGTGCCAGCTCACCTGTCAATTCTGGGAGCCGCTACGAGCAGTACTTC. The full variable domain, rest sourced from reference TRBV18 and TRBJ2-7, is NAGVMQNPRHLVRRRGQEARLRCSPMKGHSHVYWYRQLPEEGLKFMVYLQKENIIDESGMPKERFSAEFPKEGPSILRIQQVVRGDSAAYFCASSPVNSGSRYEQYFGPGTRLTVT.

The CDR3 is CASSPIGAGDNEQFF. The CDR3 nucleotides read TGTGCCAGCAGCCCCATTGGAGCGGGAGATAATGAGCAGTTCTTC. This chain joins TRBV7-9 and TRBJ2-1; TRBD2 matches at 8 bases. The CDR3 spans 15 residues. Germline loops: CDR1 SEHNR, CDR2 FQNEAQ (reference sequence). Trimming cost V 5 bases and J 7 bases; bases outside gene matches: 10.

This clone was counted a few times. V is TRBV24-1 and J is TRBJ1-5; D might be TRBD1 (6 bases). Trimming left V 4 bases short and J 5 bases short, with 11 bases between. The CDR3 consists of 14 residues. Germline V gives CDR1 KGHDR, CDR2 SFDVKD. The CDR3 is CATSDRGEDQPQHF. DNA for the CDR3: TGTGCCACCAGTGACAGGGGAGAAGATCAGCCCCAGCATTTT.

In DNA form, the CDR3 reads TGTGCCAGCAGCGAAGGAGTCGGGATCTATGGCTACACCTTC. Translating it yields CASSEGVGIYGYTF. The V and J genes are TRBV5-6 and TRBJ1-2; D unclear. There are 14 residues in the CDR3. Germline V CDR1 and CDR2: SGHDT, YYEEEE. The germline V and J ends were trimmed by 4 bases and 4 bases, with 14 bases remaining between them.

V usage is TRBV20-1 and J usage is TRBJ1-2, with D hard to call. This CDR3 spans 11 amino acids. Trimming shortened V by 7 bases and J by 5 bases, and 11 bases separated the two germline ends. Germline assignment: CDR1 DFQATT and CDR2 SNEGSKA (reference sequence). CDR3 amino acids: CSGSEWYGYTF. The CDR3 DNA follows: TGCAGTGGTTCGGAGTGGTATGGCTACACCTTC.

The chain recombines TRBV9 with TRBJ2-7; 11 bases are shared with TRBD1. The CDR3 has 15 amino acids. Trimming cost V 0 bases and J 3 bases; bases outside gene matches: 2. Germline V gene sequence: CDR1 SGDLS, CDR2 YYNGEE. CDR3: CASSVGGTGGYEQYF. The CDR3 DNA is TGTGCCAGCAGCGTAGGCGGGACAGGGGGCTACGAGCAGTACTTC.

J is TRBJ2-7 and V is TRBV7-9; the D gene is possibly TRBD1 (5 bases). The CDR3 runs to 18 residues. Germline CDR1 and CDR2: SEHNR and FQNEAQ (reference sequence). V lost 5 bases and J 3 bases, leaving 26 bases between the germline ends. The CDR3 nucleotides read TGTGCCAGCAGCAGCTTTCCCCTCCCGCAGGGCCCCATCTACGAGCAGTACTTC. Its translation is CASSSFPLPQGPIYEQYF. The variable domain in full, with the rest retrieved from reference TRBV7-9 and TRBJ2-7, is DTGVSQNPRHKITKRGQNVTFRCDPISEHNRLYWYRQTLGQGPEFLTYFQNEAQLEKSRLLSDRFSAERPKGSFSTLEIQRTEQGDSAMYLCASSSFPLPQGPIYEQYFGPGTRLTVT.

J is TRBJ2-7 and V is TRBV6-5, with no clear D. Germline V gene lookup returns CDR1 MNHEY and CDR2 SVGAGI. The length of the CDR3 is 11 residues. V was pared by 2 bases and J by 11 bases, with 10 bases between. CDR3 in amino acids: CASSYPPLEYF. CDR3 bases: TGTGCCAGCAGTTACCCTCCTTTAGAGTACTTC.

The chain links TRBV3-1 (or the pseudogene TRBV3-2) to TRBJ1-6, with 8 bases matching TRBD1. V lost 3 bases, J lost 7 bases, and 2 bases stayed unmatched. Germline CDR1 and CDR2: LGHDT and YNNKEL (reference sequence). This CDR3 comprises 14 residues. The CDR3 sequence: CASSHGQGNSPLHF. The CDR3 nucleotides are TGTGCCAGCAGCCACGGACAGGGAAATTCACCCCTCCACTTT.

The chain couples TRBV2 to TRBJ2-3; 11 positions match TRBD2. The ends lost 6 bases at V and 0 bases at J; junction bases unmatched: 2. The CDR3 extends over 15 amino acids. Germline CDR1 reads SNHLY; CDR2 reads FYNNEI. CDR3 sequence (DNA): TGTGCCAGCAGAGTAGCGGGAGGGAGCACAGATACGCAGTATTTT. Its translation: CASRVAGGSTDTQYF.